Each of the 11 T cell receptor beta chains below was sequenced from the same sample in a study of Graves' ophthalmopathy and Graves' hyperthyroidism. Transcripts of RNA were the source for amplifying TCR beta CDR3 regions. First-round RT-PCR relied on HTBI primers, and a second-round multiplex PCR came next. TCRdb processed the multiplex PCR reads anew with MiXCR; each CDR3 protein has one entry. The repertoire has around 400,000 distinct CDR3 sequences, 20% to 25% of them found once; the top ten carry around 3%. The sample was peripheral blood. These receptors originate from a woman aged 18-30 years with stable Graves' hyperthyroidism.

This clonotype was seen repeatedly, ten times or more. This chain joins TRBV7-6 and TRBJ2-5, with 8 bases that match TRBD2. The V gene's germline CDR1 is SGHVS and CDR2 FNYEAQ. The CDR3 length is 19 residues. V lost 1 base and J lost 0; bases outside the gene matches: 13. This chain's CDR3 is CASSLVKGYTSGNQETQYF. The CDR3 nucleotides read TGTGCCAGCAGCTTAGTTAAAGGCTATACTAGCGGAAACCAAGAGACCCAGTACTTC.

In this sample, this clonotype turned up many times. In DNA, the CDR3 is TGTGCCAGCAAGTTTCGGGACAGGGGCCGGGGGGAGACCCAGTACTTC. Translated: CASKFRDRGRGETQYF. The rearrangement uses TRBV6-5 and TRBJ2-5, with 10 bases lining up with TRBD1. Germline V gene data show CDR1 as MNHEY and CDR2 as SVGAGI. This CDR3 is built from 16 residues. With 7 bases clipped from V and 5 bases from J, the junction kept 13 bases outside the gene matches.

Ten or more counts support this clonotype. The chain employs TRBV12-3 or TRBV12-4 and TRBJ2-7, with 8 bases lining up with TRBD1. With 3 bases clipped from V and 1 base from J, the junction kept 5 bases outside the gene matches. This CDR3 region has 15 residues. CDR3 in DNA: TGTGCCAGCAGTTTCCCGGGACAGGCGTCCTACGAGCAGTACTTC. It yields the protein CASSFPGQASYEQYF.

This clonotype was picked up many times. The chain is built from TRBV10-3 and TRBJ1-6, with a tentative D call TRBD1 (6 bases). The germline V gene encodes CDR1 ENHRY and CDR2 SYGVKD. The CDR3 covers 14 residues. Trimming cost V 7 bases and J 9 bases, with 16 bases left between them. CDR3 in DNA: TGTGCCATCAACCCAGGGGTGGGAAGTTCACCCCTCCACTTT. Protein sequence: CAINPGVGSSPLHF.

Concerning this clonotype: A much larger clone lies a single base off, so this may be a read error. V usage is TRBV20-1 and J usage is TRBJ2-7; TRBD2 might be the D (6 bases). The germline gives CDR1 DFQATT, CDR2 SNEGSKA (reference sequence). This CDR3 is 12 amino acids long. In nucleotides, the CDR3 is TGCAGTGCTGGCGGGATGGTTAGCGAGCAGGACTTC. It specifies CSAGGMVSEQDF.

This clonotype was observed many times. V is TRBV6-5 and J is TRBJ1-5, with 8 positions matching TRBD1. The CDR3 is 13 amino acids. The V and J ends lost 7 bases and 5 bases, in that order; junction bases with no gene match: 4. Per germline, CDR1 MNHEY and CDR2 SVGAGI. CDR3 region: CASTGQDYQPQHF. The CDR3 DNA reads TGTGCCAGCACGGGACAGGATTATCAGCCCCAGCATTTT.

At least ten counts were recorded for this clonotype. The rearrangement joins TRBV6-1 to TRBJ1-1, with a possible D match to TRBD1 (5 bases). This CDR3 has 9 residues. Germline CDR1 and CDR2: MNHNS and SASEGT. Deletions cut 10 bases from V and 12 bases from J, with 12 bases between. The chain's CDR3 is CATRDSSFF. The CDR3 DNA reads TGTGCCACCCGGGACTCCTCTTTCTTT.

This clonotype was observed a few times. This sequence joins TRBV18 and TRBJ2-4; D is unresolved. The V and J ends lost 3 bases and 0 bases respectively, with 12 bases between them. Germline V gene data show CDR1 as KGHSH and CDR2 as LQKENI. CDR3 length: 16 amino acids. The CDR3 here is CASSPGQLLAKNIQYF. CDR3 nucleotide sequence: TGTGCCAGCTCACCGGGTCAACTGCTAGCCAAAAACATTCAGTACTTC.

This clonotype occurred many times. The CDR3 spells CSAKHGHGSTEQYF. The CDR3 region has the DNA TGCAGTGCTAAGCATGGACACGGCTCTACGGAGCAGTACTTC. The chain joins TRBV20-1 to TRBJ2-7; D might be TRBD1 (5 bases). V dropped 4 bases and J dropped 7 bases, with 20 bases sitting between them. The CDR3 length is 14 residues. The germline V gene has CDR1 DFQATT and CDR2 SNEGSKA (reference sequence).

The CDR3 reads CASGRGPNQETQYF. The CDR3 coding sequence is TGTGCCAGCGGACGGGGGCCTAATCAAGAGACCCAGTACTTC. The chain combines TRBV6-1 with TRBJ2-5; D is perhaps TRBD1 or TRBD2 (6 bases each). The germline V and J ends were trimmed by 8 bases and 2 bases, with 15 bases remaining between them. The germline V gene encodes CDR1 MNHNS and CDR2 SASEGT. CDR3 length equals 14 residues.

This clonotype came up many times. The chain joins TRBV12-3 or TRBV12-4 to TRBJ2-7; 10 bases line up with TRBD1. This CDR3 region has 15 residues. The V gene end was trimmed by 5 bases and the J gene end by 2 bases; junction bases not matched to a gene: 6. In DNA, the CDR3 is TGTGCCAGCAGTCACTGGGACAGGGGTCCCTACGAGCAGTACTTC. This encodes CASSHWDRGPYEQYF.